This paragraph covers one T cell receptor (beta chain) sequence. V lost 0 bases, J lost 7 bases, and 16 bases stayed unmatched. The CDR3 loop spans 19 amino acids. Germline CDR1 is MGHRA and CDR2 is YSYEKL. These data belong to a study of blood T cell repertoires in COVID-19. Looking at the study overall: Collection of acute and convalescent COVID-19 samples took place in the United States, Italy and Spain.

Study processing details: Nucleated cell number was recorded as an estimate derived from reference gene primer amplification. Repertoires were generated with immunoSEQ multiplex PCR, while TCRdb's copy carries only in-frame clones and drops some. V and J calls plus clone size are reproduced from that table; the DNA served to infer D and trimming. The sample holds roughly 290,000 clones; roughly 85% are singletons and the top ten take 3.5% to 5.5%. This sequence was found in a woman in her 30s who had recovered from COVID-19. J is TRBJ1-4 and V is TRBV4-1; TRBD1 agrees at 8 bases. The specimen sequenced was PBMCs or T cells enriched from blood (not recorded which). This chain's CDR3 is CASSQETRRQGSLAEKLFF. Written as DNA, the CDR3 is TGCGCCAGCAGCCAAGAAACAAGGAGACAGGGGTCTTTAGCTGAAAAACTGTTTTTT.